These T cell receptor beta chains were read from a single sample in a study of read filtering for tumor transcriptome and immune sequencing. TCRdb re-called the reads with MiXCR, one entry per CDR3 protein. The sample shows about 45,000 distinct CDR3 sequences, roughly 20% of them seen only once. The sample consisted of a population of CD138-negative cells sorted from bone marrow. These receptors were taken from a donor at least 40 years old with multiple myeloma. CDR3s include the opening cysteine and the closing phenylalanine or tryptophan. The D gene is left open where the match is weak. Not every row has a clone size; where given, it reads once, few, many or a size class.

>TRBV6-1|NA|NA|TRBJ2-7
TGTGCCAGCAGTGAACCCGGACAGTTCGAGCAGTACTTC
CASSEPGQFEQYF
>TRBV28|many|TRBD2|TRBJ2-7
TGTGCCAGCAGGGGACTAGCGCCCTCCGAGCAGTACTTC
CASRGLAPSEQYF
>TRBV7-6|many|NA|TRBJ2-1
TGTGCCAGCAGAGGCTTAAATGAGCAGTTCTTC
CASRGLNEQFF
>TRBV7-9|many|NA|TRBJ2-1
TGTGCCAGCAGCCCCCGTGGGGTGGAGTACAATGAGCAGTTCTTC
CASSPRGVEYNEQFF
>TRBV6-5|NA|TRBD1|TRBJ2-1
TGTGCCAGCAGTTACACGACAGGGGTCTCCTACAATGAGCGGTTCTTC
CASSYTTGVSYNERFF
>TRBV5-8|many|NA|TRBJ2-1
TGTGCCAGCAGCTCCCCGGACAGTTATGAGCAGTTCTTC
CASSSPDSYEQFF
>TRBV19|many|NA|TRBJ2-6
TGTGCCAGTAGATCAGGGAGATCAATTGCAGGGGCCAACGTCCTGACTTTC
CASRSGRSIAGANVLTF
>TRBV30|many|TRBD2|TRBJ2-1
TGTGCCTGGAGACTAGCGGGAGAGAGTGAGCAGTTCTTC
CAWRLAGESEQFF
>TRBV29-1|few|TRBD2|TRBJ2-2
TGCAGCGTCGCTACCGGGACTAGCGAGAACACCGGGGAGCTGTTTTTT
CSVATGTSENTGELFF
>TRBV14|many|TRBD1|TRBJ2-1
TGTGCCAGCAGCCCCCTGGGGTCAGGGGGATTTAATGAGCAGTTCTTC
CASSPLGSGGFNEQFF
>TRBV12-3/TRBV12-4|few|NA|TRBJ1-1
TGTGCCAGCAGTCCTCCGGGACAACCGAACACTGAAGCTTTCTTT
CASSPPGQPNTEAFF
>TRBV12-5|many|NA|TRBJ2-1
TGTGCTAGTGGTTTTAATTCGGGCGATGAGCAGTTCTTC
CASGFNSGDEQFF
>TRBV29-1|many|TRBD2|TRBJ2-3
TGCAGCGTTGAAGTGGGCGGGAGGACAGATACGCAGTATTTT
CSVEVGGRTDTQYF
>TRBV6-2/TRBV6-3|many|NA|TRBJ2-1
TGTGCCAGCAGTTACTGGGAGAATGAGCAGTTCTTC
CASSYWENEQFF
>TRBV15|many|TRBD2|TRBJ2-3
TGTGCCACCAGCATCGGGGGGGCCAGCACAGATACGCAGTATTTT
CATSIGGASTDTQYF
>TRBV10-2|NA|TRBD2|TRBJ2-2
TGCGCCAGCAGTGGAGCGGGAGGGCACGGGGAGCTGTTTTTT
CASSGAGGHGELFF
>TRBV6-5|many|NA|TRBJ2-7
TGTGCCAGCAGTGACCGGGCCGCACTCTACGAGCAGTACTTC
CASSDRAALYEQYF
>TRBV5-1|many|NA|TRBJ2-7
TGCGCCAGCAGCTTGACGACTTCTTCCCCCCTCGAGCAGTACTTC
CASSLTTSSPLEQYF
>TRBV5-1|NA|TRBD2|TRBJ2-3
TGCGCCAGCAGCTTGGAATGGGGAGGGGCAGATACGCAGTATTTT
CASSLEWGGADTQYF
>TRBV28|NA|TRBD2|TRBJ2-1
TGTGCCAGCATGATCGGGGGGGGCTTTAGCTCCTACAATGAGCAGTTCTTC
CASMIGGGFSSYNEQFF
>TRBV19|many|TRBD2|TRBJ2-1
TGTGCCAGCAGCCTGGGACTAGCGGGAGGTTACTCCTACAATGAGCAGTTCTTC
CASSLGLAGGYSYNEQFF
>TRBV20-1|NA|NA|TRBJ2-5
TGCAGTGCTAGAATACCGGGGGCGCAAGAGACCCAGTACTTC
CSARIPGAQETQYF
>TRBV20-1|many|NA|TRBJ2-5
TGCAGTGCTAGAGTGGCATGGGGGGTCCAAGAGACCCAGTACTTC
CSARVAWGVQETQYF
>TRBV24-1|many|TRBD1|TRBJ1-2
TGTGCCACCAGTGATGCCGAGGGACAGGGAGGTGGAGGCTACACCTTC
CATSDAEGQGGGGYTF
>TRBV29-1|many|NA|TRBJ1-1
TGCAGCGTTGTCGTTGAAGAAAATAATACTGAAGCTTTCTTT
CSVVVEENNTEAFF
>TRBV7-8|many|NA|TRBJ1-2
TGTGCCAGCAGCTTAGCGCCGGGGGCTAACTATGGCTACACCTTC
CASSLAPGANYGYTF
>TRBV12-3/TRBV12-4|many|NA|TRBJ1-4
TGTGCCAGCAGTTCTAGGTGGGCCGACAGAGAAAAACTGTTTTTT
CASSSRWADREKLFF
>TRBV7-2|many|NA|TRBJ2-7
TGTGCCAGCAGCCCTCGGCAGGACTCCTACGAGCAGTACTTC
CASSPRQDSYEQYF
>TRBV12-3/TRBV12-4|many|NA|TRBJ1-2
TGTGCCAGCAGTTTAAGGACCTATGGCTACACCTTC
CASSLRTYGYTF
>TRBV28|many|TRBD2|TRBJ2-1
TGTGCCAGCAGAGTAGCGGGAAGCTCCTACAATGAGCAGTTCTTC
CASRVAGSSYNEQFF
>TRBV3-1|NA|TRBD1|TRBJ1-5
TGTGCCAGCAGCCAAGGACAGGGGTTCAATCAGCCCCAGCATTTT
CASSQGQGFNQPQHF
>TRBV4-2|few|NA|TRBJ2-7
TGTGCCAGCAGCCAAGATCAGGGGAGGGAGCAGTACTTC
CASSQDQGREQYF
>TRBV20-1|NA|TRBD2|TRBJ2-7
TGCAGTGCTGTGGACAGGGGACTAGCGGGAGGCGAGCAGTACTTC
CSAVDRGLAGGEQYF
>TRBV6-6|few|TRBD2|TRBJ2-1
TGTGCCAGCAGTGCGGGACTAAAAGTCAATGAGCAGTTCTTC
CASSAGLKVNEQFF
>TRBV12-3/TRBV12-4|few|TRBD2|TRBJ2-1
TGTGCCAGCAGTTTGGGACTAGCGGGAGGGCTGAATGAGCAGTTCTTC
CASSLGLAGGLNEQFF
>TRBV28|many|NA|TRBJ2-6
TGTGCCGCCAGAATACCTTCTGGGGCCAACGTCCTGACTTTC
CAARIPSGANVLTF
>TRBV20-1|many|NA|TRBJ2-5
TGCAGAGCTTCTGGGGCCGGACCACGGGACGCAAAAGAGACCCAGTACTTC
CRASGAGPRDAKETQYF